The sequence of this TCR beta chain was determined in a study of blood T cells in healthy people across ages. Primed by a sample-barcoded 5' primer and a J-beta primer mix, a second PCR proceeded for about 6 to 12 cycles. One entry per CDR3 protein, called by TCRdb with MiXCR from the 5' RACE reads. This sample yields 700,000 to 900,000 distinct CDR3 sequences, of which around a quarter are seen a single time; about 3% belongs to the top ten. The germline CDR1 and CDR2 sequences are SEHNR and FQNEAQ (reference sequence). CDR3 length equals 17 residues. The V gene lost 5 bases and the J gene lost 8 bases, with 25 bases spanning the gap. This clonotype was seen more than once but under ten times. The data were also submitted as part of a second study, on T cells of mothers and their children.

The V and J genes are TRBV7-9 and TRBJ2-1; D is possibly TRBD1 (6 bases). Input material: blood. The sequence derives from a boy between 10 and 17 years old in good health. The CDR3 protein is CASSPTYPNRDADEQFF. CDR3 bases: TGTGCCAGCAGCCCTACGTATCCTAACAGGGATGCGGATGAGCAGTTCTTC.